A selection of T cell receptor beta chains follows, all from one sample in a study of cytomegalovirus exposure and HLA in healthy donors. Sequencing used immunoSEQ multiplex PCR; TCRdb keeps in-frame clones, though not all of them. The data hold about 140,000 clones, with roughly four fifths observed a single time. Sequenced: PBMCs. The receptors here all came from a man younger than 35 in good health and CMV-seropositive. The CDR3 runs from the conserved cysteine through the conserved F or W. A D gene is named only where the DNA matches it firmly. Expanded clones are given a class, and other clones once, few, many or no size at all.

>TRBJ2-2|TRBD2|TRBV9|-
TGTGCCAGCAGCGTCGCTAGCGGGAGTTTCCCCGGGGAGCTGTTTTTT
CASSVASGSFPGELFF
>TRBJ2-7|-|TRBV6-6|-
TGTGCCAGCAGTCCAGGGGATGGGCAGTACTTC
CASSPGDGQYF
>TRBJ1-3|-|TRBV6-1|once
TGTGCCAGCAGTGAAGCGGGGGCCACCATATATTTT
CASSEAGATIYF
>TRBJ1-5|-|TRBV2|-
TGTGCCACCATTAAGGACAGCATCAATCAGCCCCAGCATTTT
CATIKDSINQPQHF
>TRBJ2-5|TRBD2|TRBV28|-
TGTGCCAGCAGTCCCGGGCGGCGGGAGATGGGGGAGACCCAGTACTTC
CASSPGRREMGETQYF
>TRBJ2-7|-|TRBV28|few
TGTGCCAGCAGCCGACCCCCACGGAGGCAGGGAGGTATTCAGTACTTC
CASSRPPRRQGGIQYF
>TRBJ2-5|TRBD1|TRBV5-1|-
TGCGCCAGCAGCCCGACGACAGGGAGCGGAGAGACCCAGTACTTC
CASSPTTGSGETQYF
>TRBJ2-1|TRBD2|TRBV5-6|once
TGTGCCAGCAGCCAGACTAGCGGGAGATCCTACAATGAGCAGTTCTTC
CASSQTSGRSYNEQFF
>TRBJ2-3|-|TRBV29-1|-
TGCAGCGTTGACGGTGGTCCTCTCACAGATACGCAGTATTTT
CSVDGGPLTDTQYF
>TRBJ2-5|-|TRBV15|-
TGTGCCACCAGCAGAGTCGGAGTAGAGACCCAGTACTTC
CATSRVGVETQYF
>TRBJ2-3|TRBD2|TRBV28|-
TGTGCCAGCAGTCGGACTAGGCTCACAGATACGCAGTATTTT
CASSRTRLTDTQYF
>TRBJ1-1|-|TRBV7-2|-
TGTGCCAGCAGCTTAAGCACAGTGGAAGAAGCTTTCTTT
CASSLSTVEEAFF
>TRBJ2-5|TRBD2|TRBV27|-
TGTGCCAGCAGTTTATTTGGGACTAGCGGCCGTAGAACGTACTTC
CASSLFGTSGRRTYF
>TRBJ2-1|TRBD2|TRBV6-5|-
TGTGCCAGCAGTTACTCTCTCGGGGTGGGAGGGGTCGGGCAGTTCTTC
CASSYSLGVGGVGQFF
>TRBJ2-1|TRBD1|TRBV5-5|few
TGTGCCAGCAGTAGGACAGGGGACTCCTACAATGAGCAGTTCTTC
CASSRTGDSYNEQFF
>TRBJ2-1|TRBD1|TRBV28|few
TGTGCCAGCAGTGTCGGACAGGGATCCTACAATGAGCAGTTCTTC
CASSVGQGSYNEQFF
>TRBJ1-1|-|TRBV14|-
TGTGCCAGCAGCCAAGAAAGGGGGATGAACACTGAAGCTTTCTTT
CASSQERGMNTEAFF
>TRBJ2-1|TRBD2|TRBV2|-
TGTGCCAGCAGTGGATTGTTAGCGGGAGGGAAGGGTGAGCAGTTCTTC
CASSGLLAGGKGEQFF
>TRBJ2-7|-|TRBV2|-
TGTGCCAGCAGTGAGACGGAGCGAGTCCCTCCCCACGAGCAGTACTTC
CASSETERVPPHEQYF
>TRBJ1-3|-|TRBV28|-
TGTGCCAGCAGTTACCGGGACGCCTCCGGCGGGGCTGGAAACACCATATATTTT
CASSYRDASGGAGNTIYF
>TRBJ2-7|TRBD2|TRBV11-2|-
TGTGCCAGCAGCCAGCCACTAGCGGGAGGGCGTAACGAGCAGTACTTC
CASSQPLAGGRNEQYF
>TRBJ2-5|-|TRBV5-4|-
TGTGCCAGCAGCTTGGATGGAGGGGAAGAGACCCAGTACTTC
CASSLDGGEETQYF
>TRBJ1-1|-|TRBV6-6|-
TGTGCCAGCAGTCCCGGAGGGTGGGATATGAACACTGAAGCTTTCTTT
CASSPGGWDMNTEAFF
>TRBJ2-3|TRBD1|TRBV9|-
TGTGCCAGCAGCGTTGGACAGGTGGTAGATACGCAGTATTTT
CASSVGQVVDTQYF
>TRBJ2-7|TRBD2|TRBV5-4|-
TGTGCCAGCAGCCCTAGCGGTTCCTACGAGCAGTACTTC
CASSPSGSYEQYF
>TRBJ2-7|TRBD1|TRBV6-6|few
TGTGCCAGCGGGGGCCCGACAGGGGGCAGGGACGAGCAGTACTTC
CASGGPTGGRDEQYF
>TRBJ1-3|TRBD1|TRBV5-6|-
TGTGCCAGCAGCTTCGGACAGGGAGTAGGAAACACCATATATTTT
CASSFGQGVGNTIYF
>TRBJ2-1|TRBD2|TRBV6-4|-
TGTGCCAGCAGTGACTCCTGGGGAGGGAATGAGCAGTTCTTC
CASSDSWGGNEQFF
>TRBJ2-4|TRBD2|TRBV5-1|-
TGCGCCAGCGCCGGGGGGTTAGCCAAAAACATTCAGTACTTC
CASAGGLAKNIQYF